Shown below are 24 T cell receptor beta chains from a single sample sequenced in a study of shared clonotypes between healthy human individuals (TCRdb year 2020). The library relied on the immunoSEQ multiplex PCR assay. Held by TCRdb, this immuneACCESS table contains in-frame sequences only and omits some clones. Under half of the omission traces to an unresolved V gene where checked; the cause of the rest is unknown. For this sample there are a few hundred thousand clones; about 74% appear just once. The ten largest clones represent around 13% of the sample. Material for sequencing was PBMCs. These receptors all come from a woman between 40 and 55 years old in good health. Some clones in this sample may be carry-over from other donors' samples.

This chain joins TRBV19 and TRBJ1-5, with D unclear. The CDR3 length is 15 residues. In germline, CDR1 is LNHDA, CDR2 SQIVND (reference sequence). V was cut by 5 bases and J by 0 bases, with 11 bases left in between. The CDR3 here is CASSYGRNSNQPQHF. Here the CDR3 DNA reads TGTGCCAGTAGTTACGGACGCAATAGCAATCAGCCCCAGCATTTT.

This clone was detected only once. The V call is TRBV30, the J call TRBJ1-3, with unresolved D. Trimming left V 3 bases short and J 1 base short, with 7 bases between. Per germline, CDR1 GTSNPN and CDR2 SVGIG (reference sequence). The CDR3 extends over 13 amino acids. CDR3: CAWSPGSGNTIYF. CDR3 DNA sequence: TGTGCCTGGAGCCCGGGGTCTGGAAACACCATATATTTT.

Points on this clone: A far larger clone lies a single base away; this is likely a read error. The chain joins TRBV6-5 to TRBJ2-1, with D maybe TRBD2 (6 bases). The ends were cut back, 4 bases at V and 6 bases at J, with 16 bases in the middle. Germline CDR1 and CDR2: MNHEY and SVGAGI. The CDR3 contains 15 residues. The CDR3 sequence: CASSCAPGGTNEQFF. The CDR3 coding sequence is TGTGCCAGCAGTTGCGCTCCCGGAGGGACCAATGAGCAGTTCTTC.

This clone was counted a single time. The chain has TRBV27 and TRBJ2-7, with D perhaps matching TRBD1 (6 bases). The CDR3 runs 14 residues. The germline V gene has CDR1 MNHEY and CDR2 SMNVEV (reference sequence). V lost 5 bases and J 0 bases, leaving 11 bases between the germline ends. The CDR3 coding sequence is TGTGCCAGCAGTCCCGACAGGATCTCCTACGAGCAGTACTTC. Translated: CASSPDRISYEQYF.

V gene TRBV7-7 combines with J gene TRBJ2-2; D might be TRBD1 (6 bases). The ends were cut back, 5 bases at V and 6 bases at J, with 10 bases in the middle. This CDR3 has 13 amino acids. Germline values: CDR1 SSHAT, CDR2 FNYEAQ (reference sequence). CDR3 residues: CASSADRSGELFF. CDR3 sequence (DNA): TGTGCCAGCAGCGCGGACAGATCCGGGGAGCTGTTTTTT.

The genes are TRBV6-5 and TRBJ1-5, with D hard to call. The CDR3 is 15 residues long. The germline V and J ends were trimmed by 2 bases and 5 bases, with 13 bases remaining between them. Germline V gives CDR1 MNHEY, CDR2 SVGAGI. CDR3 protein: CASSYQRLLDQPQHF. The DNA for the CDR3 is TGTGCCAGCAGTTACCAGAGACTCCTGGATCAGCCCCAGCATTTT.

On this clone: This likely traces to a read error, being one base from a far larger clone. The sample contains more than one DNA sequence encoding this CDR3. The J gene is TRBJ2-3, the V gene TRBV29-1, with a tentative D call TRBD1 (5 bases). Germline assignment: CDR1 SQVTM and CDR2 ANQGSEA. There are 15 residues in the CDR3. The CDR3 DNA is TGCAGCGTCGAAGGGGCCCGAGGCGGCACAGATACGCAGTATTTT. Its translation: CSVEGARGGTDTQYF.

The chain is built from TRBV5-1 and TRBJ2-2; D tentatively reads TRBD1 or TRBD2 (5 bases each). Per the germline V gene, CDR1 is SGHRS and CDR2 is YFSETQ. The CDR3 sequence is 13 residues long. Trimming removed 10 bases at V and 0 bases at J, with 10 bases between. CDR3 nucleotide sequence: TGCGCCGGAAGGGACCCGAACACCGGGGAGCTGTTTTTT. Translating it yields CAGRDPNTGELFF. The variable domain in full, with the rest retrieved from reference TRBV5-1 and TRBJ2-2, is KAGVTQTPRYLIKTRGQQVTLSCSPISGHRSVSWYQQTPGQGLQFLFEYFSETQRNKGNFPGRFSGRQFSNSRSEMNVSTLELGDSALYLCAGRDPNTGELFFGEGSRLTVL.

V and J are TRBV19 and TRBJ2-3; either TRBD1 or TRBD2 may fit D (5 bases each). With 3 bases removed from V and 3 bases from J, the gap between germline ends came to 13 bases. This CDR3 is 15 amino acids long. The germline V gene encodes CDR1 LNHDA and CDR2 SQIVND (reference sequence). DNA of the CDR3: TGTGCCAGTAGTATTGGCAGGGAGTGGACAGATACGCAGTATTTT. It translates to CASSIGREWTDTQYF.

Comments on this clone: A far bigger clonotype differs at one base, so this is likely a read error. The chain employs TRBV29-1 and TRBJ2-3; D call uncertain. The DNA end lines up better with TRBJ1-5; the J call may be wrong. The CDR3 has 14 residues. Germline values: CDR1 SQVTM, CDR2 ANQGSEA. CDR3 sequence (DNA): TGCAGCGTCACTGCAGGCTCAGGCACAGATACGCAGCATTTT. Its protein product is CSVTAGSGTDTQHF.

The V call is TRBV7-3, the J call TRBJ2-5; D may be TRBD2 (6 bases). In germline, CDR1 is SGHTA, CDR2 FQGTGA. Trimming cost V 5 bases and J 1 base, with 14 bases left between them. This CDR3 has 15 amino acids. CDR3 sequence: CASSISGGFQETQYF. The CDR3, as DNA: TGTGCCAGCAGCATTAGCGGAGGGTTCCAAGAGACCCAGTACTTC.

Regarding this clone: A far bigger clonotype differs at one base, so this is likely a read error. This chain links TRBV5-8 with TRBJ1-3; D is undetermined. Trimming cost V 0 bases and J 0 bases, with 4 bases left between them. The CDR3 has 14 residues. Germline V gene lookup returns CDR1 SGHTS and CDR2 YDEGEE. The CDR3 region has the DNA TGTGCCAGCAGCTTGGGGTTCTCTGGAAACACCATATATTTT. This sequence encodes CASSLGFSGNTIYF.

The CDR3 coding sequence is TGTGCCAGCAGTTACTCCGGGGGGCGGGACACCGGGGAGCTGTTTTTT. It encodes CASSYSGGRDTGELFF. The V gene is TRBV6-5, the J gene TRBJ2-2, with D possibly matching TRBD2 (7 bases). This CDR3 contains 16 residues. The germline V and J ends were trimmed by 0 bases and 3 bases, with 11 bases remaining between them. Germline values: CDR1 MNHEY, CDR2 SVGAGI.

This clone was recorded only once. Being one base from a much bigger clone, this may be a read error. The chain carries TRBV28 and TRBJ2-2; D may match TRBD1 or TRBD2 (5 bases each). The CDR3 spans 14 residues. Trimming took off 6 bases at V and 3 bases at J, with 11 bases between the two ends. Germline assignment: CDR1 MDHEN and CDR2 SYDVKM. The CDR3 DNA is TGTGCCAGCAGGTCAGGGACGGACACCGGGGAGCTGTTTTTT. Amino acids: CASRSGTDTGELFF.

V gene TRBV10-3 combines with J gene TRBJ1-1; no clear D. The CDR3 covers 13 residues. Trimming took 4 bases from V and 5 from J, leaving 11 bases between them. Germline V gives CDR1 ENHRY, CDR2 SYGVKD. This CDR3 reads CAISAAADTEAFF. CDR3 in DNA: TGTGCCATCAGTGCGGCTGCTGATACTGAAGCTTTCTTT.

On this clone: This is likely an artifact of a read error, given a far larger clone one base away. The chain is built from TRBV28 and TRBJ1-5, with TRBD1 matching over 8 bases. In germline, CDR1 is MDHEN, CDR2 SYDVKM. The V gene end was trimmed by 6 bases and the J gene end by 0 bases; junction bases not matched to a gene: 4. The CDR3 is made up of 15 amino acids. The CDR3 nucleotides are TGTGCCAGCAGCGCGACAGGGGATAGCAATCAGCCCCAGCATTTT. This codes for CASSATGDSNQPQHF.

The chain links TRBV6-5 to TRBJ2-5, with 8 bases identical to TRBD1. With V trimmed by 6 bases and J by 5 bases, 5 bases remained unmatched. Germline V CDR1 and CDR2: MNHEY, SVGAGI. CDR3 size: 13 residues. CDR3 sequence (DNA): TGTGCCAGCAGCGACAGGGGTGGTGAGACCCAGTACTTC. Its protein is CASSDRGGETQYF.

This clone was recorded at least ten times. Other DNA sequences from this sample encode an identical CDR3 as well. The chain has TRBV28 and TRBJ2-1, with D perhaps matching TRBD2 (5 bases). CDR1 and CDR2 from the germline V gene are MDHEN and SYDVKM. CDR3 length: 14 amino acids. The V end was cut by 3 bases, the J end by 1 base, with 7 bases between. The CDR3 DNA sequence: TGTGCCAGCAGTTTCCGGGGTTCCTACAATGAGCAGTTCTTC. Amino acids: CASSFRGSYNEQFF.

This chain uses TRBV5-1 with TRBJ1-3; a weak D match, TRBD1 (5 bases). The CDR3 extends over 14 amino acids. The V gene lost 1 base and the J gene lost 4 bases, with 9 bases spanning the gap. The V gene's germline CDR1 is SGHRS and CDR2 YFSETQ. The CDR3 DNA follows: TGCGCCAGCAGCTTGCGGGGGTTCGGAAACACCATATATTTT. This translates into CASSLRGFGNTIYF.

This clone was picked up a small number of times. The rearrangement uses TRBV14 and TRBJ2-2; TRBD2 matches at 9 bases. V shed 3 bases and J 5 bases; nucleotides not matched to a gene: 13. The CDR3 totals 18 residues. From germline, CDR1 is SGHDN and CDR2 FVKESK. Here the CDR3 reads CASSHRRAGGPNTGELFF. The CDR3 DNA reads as TGTGCCAGCAGCCATCGCCGGGCGGGAGGGCCCAATACCGGGGAGCTGTTTTTT.

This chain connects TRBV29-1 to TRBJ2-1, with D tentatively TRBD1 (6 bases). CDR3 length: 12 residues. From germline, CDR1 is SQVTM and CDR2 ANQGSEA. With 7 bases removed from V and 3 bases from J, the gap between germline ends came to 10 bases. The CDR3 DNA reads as TGCAGCGCCCGGACAGACTACAATGAGCAGTTCTTC. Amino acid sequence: CSARTDYNEQFF.

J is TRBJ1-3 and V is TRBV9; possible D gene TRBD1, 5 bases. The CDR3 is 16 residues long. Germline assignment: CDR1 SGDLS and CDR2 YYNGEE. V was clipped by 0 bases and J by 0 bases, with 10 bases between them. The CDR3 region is CASSVEAGNSGNTIYF. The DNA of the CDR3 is TGTGCCAGCAGCGTAGAGGCAGGGAACTCTGGAAACACCATATATTTT.

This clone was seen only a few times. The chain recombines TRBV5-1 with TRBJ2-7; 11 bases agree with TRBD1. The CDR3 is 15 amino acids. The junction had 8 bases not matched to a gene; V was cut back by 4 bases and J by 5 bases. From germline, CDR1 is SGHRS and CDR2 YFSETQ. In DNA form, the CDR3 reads TGCGCCAGCAGCCCGCTGGGACAGGGGGTGGACGAGCAGTACTTC. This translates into CASSPLGQGVDEQYF.

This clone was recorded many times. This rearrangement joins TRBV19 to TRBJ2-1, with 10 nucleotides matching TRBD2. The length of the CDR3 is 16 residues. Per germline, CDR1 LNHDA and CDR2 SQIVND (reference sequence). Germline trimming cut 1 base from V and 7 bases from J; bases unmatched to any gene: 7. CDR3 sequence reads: CASSIVRSGRGNEQFF. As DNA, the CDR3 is TGTGCCAGTAGTATAGTTAGAAGCGGGAGGGGGAATGAGCAGTTCTTC.